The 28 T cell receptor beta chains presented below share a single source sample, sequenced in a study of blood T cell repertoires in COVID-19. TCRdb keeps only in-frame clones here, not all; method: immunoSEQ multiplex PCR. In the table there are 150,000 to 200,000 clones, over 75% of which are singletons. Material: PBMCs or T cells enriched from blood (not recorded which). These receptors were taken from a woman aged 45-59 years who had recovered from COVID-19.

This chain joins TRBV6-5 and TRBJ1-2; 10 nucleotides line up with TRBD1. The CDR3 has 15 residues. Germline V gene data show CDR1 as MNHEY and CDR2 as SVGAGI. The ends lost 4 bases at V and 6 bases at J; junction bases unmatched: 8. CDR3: CASSFPGQGRHGYTF. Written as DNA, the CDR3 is TGTGCCAGCAGTTTTCCGGGACAGGGGAGGCATGGCTACACCTTC.

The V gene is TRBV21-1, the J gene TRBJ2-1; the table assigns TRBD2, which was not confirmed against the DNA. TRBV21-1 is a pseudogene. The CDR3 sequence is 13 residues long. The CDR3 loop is CASSEGWTVEQFF. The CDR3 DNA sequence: TGTGCCAGCTCCGAGGGTTGGACCGTTGAGCAGTTCTTC.

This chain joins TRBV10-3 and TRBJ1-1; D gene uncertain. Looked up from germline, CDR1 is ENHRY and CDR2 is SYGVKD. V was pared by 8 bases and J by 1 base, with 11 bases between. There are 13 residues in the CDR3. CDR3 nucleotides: TGTGCCATCTCCCCAGCGGGGAACACTGAAGCTTTCTTT. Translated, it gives CAISPAGNTEAFF.

Here the CDR3 DNA reads TGTGCCAGCAGCGTGGACAGCTCACCCCTCCACTTT. Translation: CASSVDSSPLHF. The gene calls are TRBV9 and TRBJ1-6; maybe TRBD1 (6 bases). Trimming took off 2 bases at V and 10 bases at J, with 7 bases between the two ends. Per germline, CDR1 SGDLS and CDR2 YYNGEE. This CDR3 spans 12 amino acids.

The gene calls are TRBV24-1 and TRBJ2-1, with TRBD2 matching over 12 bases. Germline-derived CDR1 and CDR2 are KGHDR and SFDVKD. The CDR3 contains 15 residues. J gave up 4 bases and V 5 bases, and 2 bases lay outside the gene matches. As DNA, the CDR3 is TGTGCCACCAGTGGAGGACTAGCGGGGTACAATGAGCAGTTCTTC. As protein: CATSGGLAGYNEQFF.

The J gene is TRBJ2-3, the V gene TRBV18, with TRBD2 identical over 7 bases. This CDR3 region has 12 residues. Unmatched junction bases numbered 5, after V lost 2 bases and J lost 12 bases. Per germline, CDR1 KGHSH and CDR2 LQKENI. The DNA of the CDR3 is TGTGCCAGCTCACCAGACCTAGCGGAACAGTATTTT. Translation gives CASSPDLAEQYF. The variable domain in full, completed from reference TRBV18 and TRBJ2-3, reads NAGVMQNPRHLVRRRGQEARLRCSPMKGHSHVYWYRQLPEEGLKFMVYLQKENIIDESGMPKERFSAEFPKEGPSILRIQQVVRGDSAAYFCASSPDLAEQYFGPGTRLTVL.

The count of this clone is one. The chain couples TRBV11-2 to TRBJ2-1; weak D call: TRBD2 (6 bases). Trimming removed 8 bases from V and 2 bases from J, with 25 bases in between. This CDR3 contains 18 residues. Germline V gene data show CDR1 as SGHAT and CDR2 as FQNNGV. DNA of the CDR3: TGTGCCAGCCGGCGGGACGGTGTGTATTTGCGTCCCTACAATGAGCAGTTCTTC. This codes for CASRRDGVYLRPYNEQFF.

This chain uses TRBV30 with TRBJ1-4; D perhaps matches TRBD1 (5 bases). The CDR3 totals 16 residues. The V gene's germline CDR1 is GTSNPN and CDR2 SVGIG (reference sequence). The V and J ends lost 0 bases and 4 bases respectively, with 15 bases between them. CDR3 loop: CAWSVLGGNGNEKLFF. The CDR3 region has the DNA TGTGCCTGGAGTGTATTGGGGGGGAATGGTAATGAAAAACTGTTTTTT. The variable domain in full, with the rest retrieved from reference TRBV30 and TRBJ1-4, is SQTIHQWPATLVQPVGSPLSLECTVEGTSNPNLYWYRQAAGRGLQLLFYSVGIGQISSEVPQNLSASRPQDRQFILSSKKLLLSDSGFYLCAWSVLGGNGNEKLFFGSGTQLSVL.

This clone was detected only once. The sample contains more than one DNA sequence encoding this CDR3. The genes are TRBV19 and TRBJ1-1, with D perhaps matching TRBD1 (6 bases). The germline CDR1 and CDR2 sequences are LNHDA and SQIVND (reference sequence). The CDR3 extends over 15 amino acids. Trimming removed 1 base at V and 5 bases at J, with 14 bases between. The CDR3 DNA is TGTGCCAGTAGTATAGTAGGAGGAAGGGGGACTGAAGCTTTCTTT. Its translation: CASSIVGGRGTEAFF.

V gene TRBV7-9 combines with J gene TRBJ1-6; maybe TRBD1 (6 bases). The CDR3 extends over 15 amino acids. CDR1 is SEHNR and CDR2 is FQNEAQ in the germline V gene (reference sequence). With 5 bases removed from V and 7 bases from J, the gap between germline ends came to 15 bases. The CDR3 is CASSPDGTSNSPLHF. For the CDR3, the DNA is TGTGCCAGCAGCCCTGACGGGACAAGCAATTCACCCCTCCACTTT.

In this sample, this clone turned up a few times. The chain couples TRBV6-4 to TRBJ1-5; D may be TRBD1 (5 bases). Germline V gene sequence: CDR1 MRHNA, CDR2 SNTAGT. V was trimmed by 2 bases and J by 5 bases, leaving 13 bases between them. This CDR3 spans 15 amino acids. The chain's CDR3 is CASSDEGPGDQPQHF. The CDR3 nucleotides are TGTGCCAGCAGTGACGAGGGCCCGGGGGATCAGCCCCAGCATTTT.

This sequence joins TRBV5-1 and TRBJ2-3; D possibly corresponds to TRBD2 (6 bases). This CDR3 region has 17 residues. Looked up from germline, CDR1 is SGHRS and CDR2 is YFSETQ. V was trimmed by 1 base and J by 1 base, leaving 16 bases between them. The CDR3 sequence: CASSLFPGRGGTDTQYF. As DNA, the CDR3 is TGCGCCAGCAGCTTGTTCCCCGGCCGCGGGGGCACAGATACGCAGTATTTT.

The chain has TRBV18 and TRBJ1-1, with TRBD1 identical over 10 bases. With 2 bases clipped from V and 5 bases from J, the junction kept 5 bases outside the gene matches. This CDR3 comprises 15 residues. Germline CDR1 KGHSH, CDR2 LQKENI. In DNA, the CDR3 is TGTGCCAGCTCACCATTGAGGACAGGGGGGACTGAAGCTTTCTTT. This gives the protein CASSPLRTGGTEAFF.

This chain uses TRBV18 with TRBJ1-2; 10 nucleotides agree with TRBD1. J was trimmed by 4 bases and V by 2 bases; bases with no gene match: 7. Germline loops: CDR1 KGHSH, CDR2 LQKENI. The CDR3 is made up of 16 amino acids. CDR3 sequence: CASSPSETGGGYGYTF. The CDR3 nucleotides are TGTGCCAGCTCACCATCCGAGACAGGGGGCGGCTATGGCTACACCTTC.

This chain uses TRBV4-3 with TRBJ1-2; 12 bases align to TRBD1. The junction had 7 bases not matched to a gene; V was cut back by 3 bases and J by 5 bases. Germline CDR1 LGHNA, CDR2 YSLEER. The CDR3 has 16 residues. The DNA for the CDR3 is TGCGCCAGCAGCCACGCCGGGACAGGGGGCCTGTATGGCTACACCTTC. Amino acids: CASSHAGTGGLYGYTF.

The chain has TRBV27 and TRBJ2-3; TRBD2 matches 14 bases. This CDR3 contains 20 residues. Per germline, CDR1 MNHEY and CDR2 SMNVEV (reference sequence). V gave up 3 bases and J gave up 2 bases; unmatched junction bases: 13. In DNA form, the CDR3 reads TGTGCCAGCAGTTTGGGACAGGGCACGACTAGCGGGGGGGACACAGATACGCAGTATTTT. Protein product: CASSLGQGTTSGGDTDTQYF.

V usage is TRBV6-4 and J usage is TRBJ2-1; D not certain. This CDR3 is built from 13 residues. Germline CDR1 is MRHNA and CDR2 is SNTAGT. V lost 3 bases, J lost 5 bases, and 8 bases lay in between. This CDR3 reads CASSERRNNEQFF. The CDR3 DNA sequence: TGTGCCAGCAGTGAGCGGCGTAACAATGAGCAGTTCTTC.

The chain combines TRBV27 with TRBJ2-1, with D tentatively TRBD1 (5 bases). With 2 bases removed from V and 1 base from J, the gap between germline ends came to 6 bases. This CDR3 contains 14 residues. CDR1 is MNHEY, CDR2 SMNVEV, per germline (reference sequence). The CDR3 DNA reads TGTGCCAGCAGTTTAAGGGGTTCCTACAATGAGCAGTTCTTC. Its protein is CASSLRGSYNEQFF.

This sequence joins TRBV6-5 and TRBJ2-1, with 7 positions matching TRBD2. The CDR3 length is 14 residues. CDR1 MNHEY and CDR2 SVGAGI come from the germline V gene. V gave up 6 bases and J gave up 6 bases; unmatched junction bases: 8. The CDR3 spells CASRGLIDLNEQFF. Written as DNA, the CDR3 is TGTGCCAGCAGGGGACTAATCGACCTCAATGAGCAGTTCTTC.

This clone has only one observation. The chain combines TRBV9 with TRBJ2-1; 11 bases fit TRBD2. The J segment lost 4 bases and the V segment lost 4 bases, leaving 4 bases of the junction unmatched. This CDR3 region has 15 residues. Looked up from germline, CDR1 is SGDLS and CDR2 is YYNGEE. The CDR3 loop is CASSPGLAEYNEQFF. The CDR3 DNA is TGTGCCAGCAGCCCGGGACTAGCGGAGTACAATGAGCAGTTCTTC.

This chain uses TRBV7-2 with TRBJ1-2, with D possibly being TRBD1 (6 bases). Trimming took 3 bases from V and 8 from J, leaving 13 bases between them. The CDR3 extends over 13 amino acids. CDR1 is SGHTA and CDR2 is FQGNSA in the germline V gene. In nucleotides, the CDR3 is TGTGCCAGCAGCTTCACAGGGAAGTGGGGCTACACCTTC. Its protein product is CASSFTGKWGYTF.

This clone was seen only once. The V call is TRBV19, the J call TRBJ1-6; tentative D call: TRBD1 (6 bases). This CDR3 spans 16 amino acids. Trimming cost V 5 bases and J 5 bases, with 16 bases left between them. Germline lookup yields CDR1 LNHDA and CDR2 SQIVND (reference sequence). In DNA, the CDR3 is TGTGCCAGTAGTCTAGCCCTACAGGGACATAATTCACCCCTCCACTTT. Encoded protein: CASSLALQGHNSPLHF.

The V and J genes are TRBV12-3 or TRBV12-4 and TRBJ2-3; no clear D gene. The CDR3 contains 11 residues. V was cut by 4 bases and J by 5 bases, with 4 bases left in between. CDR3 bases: TGTGCCAGCAGTTCCGGAGATACGCAGTATTTT. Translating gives CASSSGDTQYF.

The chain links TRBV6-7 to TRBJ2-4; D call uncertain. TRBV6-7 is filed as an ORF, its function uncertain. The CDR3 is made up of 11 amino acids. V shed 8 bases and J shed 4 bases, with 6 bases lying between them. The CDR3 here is CASLTKNIQYF. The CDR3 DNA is TGTGCCAGCCTCACAAAAAACATTCAGTACTTC.

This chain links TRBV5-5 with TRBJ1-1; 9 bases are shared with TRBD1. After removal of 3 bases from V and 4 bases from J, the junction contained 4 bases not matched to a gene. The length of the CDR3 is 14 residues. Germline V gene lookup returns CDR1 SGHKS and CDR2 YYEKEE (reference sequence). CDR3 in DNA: TGTGCCAGCAGCTGGGGGACAGGGTCCACTGAAGCTTTCTTT. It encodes CASSWGTGSTEAFF.

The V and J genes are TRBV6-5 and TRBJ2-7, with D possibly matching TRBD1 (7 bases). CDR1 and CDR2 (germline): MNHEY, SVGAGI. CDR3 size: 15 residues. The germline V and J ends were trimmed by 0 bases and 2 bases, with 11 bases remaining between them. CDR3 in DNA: TGTGCCAGCAGTTACTCGACCAGGGGGGCCTACGAGCAGTACTTC. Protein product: CASSYSTRGAYEQYF.

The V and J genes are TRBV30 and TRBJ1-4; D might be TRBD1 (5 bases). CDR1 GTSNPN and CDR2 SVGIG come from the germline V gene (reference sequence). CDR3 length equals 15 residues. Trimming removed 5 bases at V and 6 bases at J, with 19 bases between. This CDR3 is CAWGPGGTIYEKLFF. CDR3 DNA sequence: TGTGCCTGGGGTCCGGGGGGAACGATTTATGAAAAACTGTTTTTT.

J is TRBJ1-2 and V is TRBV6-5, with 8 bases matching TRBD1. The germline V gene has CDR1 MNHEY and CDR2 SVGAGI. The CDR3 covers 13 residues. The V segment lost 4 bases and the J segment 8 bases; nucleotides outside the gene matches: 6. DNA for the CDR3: TGTGCCAGCAGTTCGAGGACAGGGTTGGGCTACACCTTC. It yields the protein CASSSRTGLGYTF.